The next 11 T cell receptor beta chains were all read from a single sample in a study of blood T cell repertoires in COVID-19. Profiling relied on immunoSEQ multiplex PCR, and the TCRdb table lists in-frame clones only, not all of them. The sample records fewer than 140,000 clones, about 64% being singletons. Sequences were obtained from peripheral blood. These receptors all stem from a human donor with acute or convalescent COVID-19. The donor label of this sample is uncertain.

The genes are TRBV12-5 and TRBJ1-3; a possible D gene is TRBD1 (6 bases). Germline CDR1 reads LGHNT; CDR2 reads FRNRAP. The V end was cut by 4 bases, the J end by 4 bases, with 17 bases between. The CDR3 consists of 16 residues. DNA for the CDR3: TGTGCTAGTGGTTGGGGATATCGGGACAAAGGAAACACCATATATTTT. Its translation: CASGWGYRDKGNTIYF.

The rearrangement uses TRBV29-1 and TRBJ1-2; TRBD1 might be the D (6 bases). From germline, CDR1 is SQVTM and CDR2 ANQGSEA. V lost 5 bases to trimming and J lost 2 bases, with 15 bases between them. The CDR3 consists of 14 residues. This CDR3 reads CSVPILDRNYGYTF. In DNA, the CDR3 is TGCAGCGTTCCAATCCTAGACAGGAACTATGGCTACACCTTC.

This chain connects TRBV2 to TRBJ2-3; 9 bases align to TRBD1. The ends lost 6 bases at V and 1 base at J; junction bases unmatched: 8. The germline CDR1 and CDR2 sequences are SNHLY and FYNNEI. The CDR3 consists of 16 residues. CDR3 residues: CASRSSQGARTDTQYF. The CDR3 DNA reads as TGTGCCAGCAGATCATCACAGGGGGCTCGCACAGATACGCAGTATTTT.

The V and J genes are TRBV5-1 and TRBJ1-3, with D unresolved. This CDR3 is 13 amino acids long. Trimming shortened V by 4 bases and J by 2 bases, and 7 bases separated the two germline ends. Germline assignment: CDR1 SGHRS and CDR2 YFSETQ. The chain's CDR3 is CASSPGTGNTIYF. In DNA, the CDR3 is TGCGCCAGCAGCCCAGGAACTGGAAACACCATATATTTT.

The genes are TRBV11-2 and TRBJ2-1, with 12 bases matching TRBD2. V trimming: 1 base; J trimming: 9 bases; junction bases outside the gene matches: 10. Germline V gene data show CDR1 as SGHAT and CDR2 as FQNNGV. This CDR3 has 17 residues. CDR3: CASSLGPSGGAWSEQFF. The CDR3 DNA follows: TGTGCCAGCAGCTTAGGGCCTAGCGGGGGGGCCTGGAGTGAGCAGTTCTTC.

The chain couples TRBV10-1 to TRBJ1-1; 11 nucleotides line up with TRBD1. Germline loops: CDR1 WNHNN, CDR2 SYGVQD (reference sequence). Unmatched junction bases numbered 8, after V lost 5 bases and J lost 6 bases. This CDR3 contains 15 residues. The CDR3 loop is CASSTFAGQGAEAFF. As DNA, the CDR3 is TGCGCCAGCAGTACTTTCGCGGGACAGGGGGCTGAAGCTTTCTTT.

This chain uses TRBV28 with TRBJ1-3; possible D gene TRBD1, 5 bases. There are 13 residues in the CDR3. V lost 6 bases and J lost 3, with 9 bases in between. Germline CDR1 reads MDHEN; CDR2 reads SYDVKM. CDR3 nucleotides: TGTGCCAGCAGCGGGGGTCTTGGAAACACCATATATTTT. This gives the protein CASSGGLGNTIYF.

The chain combines TRBV5-1 with TRBJ2-2, with 8 bases identical to TRBD1. Trimming removed 4 bases from V and 0 bases from J; junction bases left unmatched: 8. Germline-derived CDR1 and CDR2 are SGHRS and YFSETQ. This CDR3 has 17 amino acids. CDR3 DNA: TGCGCCAGCAGCCTGGGCCCGGACAGGGCGAACACCGGGGAGCTGTTTTTT. Amino acids: CASSLGPDRANTGELFF. The entire variable domain, with the rest obtained from reference TRBV5-1 and TRBJ2-2, is as follows: KAGVTQTPRYLIKTRGQQVTLSCSPISGHRSVSWYQQTPGQGLQFLFEYFSETQRNKGNFPGRFSGRQFSNSRSEMNVSTLELGDSALYLCASSLGPDRANTGELFFGEGSRLTVL.

This clone was picked up a small number of times. The V and J genes are TRBV28 and TRBJ1-2, with D possibly matching TRBD1 (5 bases). Germline loops: CDR1 MDHEN, CDR2 SYDVKM. The CDR3 sequence is 10 residues long. The V gene lost 8 bases and the J gene lost 8 bases, with 9 bases spanning the gap. The CDR3 reads CASQRGGYTF. Written as DNA, the CDR3 is TGTGCCAGCCAAAGGGGCGGCTACACCTTC.

The chain has TRBV19 and TRBJ1-2, with a weak D call TRBD1 (6 bases). Germline assignment: CDR1 LNHDA and CDR2 SQIVND (reference sequence). The CDR3 totals 12 residues. The ends were cut back, 6 bases at V and 8 bases at J, with 13 bases in the middle. The CDR3: CASRGARTGYTF. The CDR3 DNA reads as TGTGCCAGTAGGGGGGCGCGGACCGGCTACACCTTC.

The chain joins TRBV12-3 or TRBV12-4 to TRBJ1-1; the match to TRBD1 covers 8 bases. CDR3 length equals 13 residues. The V gene end was trimmed by 6 bases and the J gene end by 8 bases; junction bases not matched to a gene: 8. Written as DNA, the CDR3 is TGTGCCAGCAGCCCCAGGGGGCTTATGGAAGCTTTCTTT. Translating it yields CASSPRGLMEAFF.